This TCR beta chain emerged from a study of cytomegalovirus exposure and HLA in healthy donors. Samples came from healthy bone marrow donors. PCR employed 60 Vbeta and 13 Jbeta primers. Method: immunoSEQ multiplex PCR; TCRdb's copy keeps in-frame clones and lacks some. The profile shows about 120,000 clones, 77% of them singletons. Germline V lookup: CDR1 MNHNY, CDR2 SVGAGI (reference sequence). J was trimmed by 4 bases and V by 8 bases; bases with no gene match: 13. The CDR3 has 16 amino acids. In its sample, this clone was seen once. The TCR comes from a human donor in good health. The chain employs TRBV6-6 and TRBJ2-1; 8 nucleotides agree with TRBD2. What was sequenced was PBMCs. The CDR3, as DNA: TGTGCCAGCGGTACGAGACGGAGCGGGAGTTACAATGAGCAGTTCTTC. This gives the protein CASGTRRSGSYNEQFF.